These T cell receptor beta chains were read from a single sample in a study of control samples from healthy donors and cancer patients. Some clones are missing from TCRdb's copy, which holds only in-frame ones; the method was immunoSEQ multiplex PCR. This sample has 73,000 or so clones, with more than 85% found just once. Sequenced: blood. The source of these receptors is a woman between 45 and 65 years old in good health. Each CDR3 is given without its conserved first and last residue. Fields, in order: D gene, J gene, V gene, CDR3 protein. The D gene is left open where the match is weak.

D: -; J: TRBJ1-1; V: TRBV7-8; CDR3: ASSLATTGITEAF
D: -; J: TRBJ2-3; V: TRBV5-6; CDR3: ASSLVGPDTQY
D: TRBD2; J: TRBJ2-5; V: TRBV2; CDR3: ASTGPGSGVRKTQY
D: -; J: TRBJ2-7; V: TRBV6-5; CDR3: ASRYGRGEEY
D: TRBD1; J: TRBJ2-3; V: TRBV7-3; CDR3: ASSLEGTGGSTDTQY
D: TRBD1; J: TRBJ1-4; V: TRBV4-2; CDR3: ASSQVLGQGDEKLF
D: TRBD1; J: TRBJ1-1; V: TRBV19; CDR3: ASSDSGTARAF
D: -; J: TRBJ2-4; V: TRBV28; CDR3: ASTPSQGSKNIQY
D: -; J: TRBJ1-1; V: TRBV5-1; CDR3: ASSFRTAGNTEAF
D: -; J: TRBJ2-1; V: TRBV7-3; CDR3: ASSLQGGSYNEQF
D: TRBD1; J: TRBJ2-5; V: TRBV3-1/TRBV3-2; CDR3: ASSQGQGSKETQY
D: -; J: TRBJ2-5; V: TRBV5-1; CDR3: ASSLPQAETQY
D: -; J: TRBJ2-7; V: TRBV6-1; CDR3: ASSEAPGWGSSYEQY
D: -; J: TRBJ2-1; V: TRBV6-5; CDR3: ASSPGGSGYNEQF
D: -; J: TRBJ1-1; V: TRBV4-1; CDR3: ASSQDVQVLGNEAF
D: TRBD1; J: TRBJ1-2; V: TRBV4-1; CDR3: ASSQEPGQGAGGYT
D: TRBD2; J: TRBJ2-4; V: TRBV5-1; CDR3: ASSNYSGMLAKNIQY
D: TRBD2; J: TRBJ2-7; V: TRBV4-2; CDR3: ASSQAGTSGIYEQY
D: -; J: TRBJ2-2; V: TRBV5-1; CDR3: ASSWGDRNTGELF
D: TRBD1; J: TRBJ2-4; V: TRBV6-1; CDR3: ASSGRQGADGKNIQY
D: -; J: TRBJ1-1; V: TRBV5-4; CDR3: ASSMRKVGTEAF
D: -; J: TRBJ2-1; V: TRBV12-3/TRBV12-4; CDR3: ASSSNRWNEQF
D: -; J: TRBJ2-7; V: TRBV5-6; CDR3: ASSSAGRGRGYEQY
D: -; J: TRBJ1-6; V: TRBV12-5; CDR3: ASGFYPEPLH
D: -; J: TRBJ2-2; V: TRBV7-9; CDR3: ASSLHRVPNTGELF
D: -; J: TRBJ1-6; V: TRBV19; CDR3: ASSRGIQGVPSPLH
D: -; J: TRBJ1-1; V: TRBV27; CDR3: ASSLGSDTEAF
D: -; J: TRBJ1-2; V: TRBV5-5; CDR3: ASSLASEIGYT
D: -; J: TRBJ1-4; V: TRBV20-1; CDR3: SATLNEKLF
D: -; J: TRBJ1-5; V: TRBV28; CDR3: ASKWAGMGNQPQH
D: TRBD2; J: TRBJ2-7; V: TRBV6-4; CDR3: ASTPWASGRVDYEQY
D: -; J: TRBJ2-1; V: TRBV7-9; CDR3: ASSFAPNNEQF
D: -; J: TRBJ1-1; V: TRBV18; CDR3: ASSPQGTNEAF
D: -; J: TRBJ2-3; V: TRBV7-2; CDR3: ASTLPGRTSTDTQY
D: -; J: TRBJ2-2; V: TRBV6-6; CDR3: ASSQDGGELF
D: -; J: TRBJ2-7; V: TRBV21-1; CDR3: ASSNRTSSEQY
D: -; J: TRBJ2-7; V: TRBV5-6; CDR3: ASSLLDLLVGYEQY
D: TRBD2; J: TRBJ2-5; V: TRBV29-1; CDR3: SVLKREGRGTQY
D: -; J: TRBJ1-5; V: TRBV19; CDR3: ASKARGGTLNQPQH
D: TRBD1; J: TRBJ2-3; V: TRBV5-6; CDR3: ASSSGGPDTQY
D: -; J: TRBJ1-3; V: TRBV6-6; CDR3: ASRESKTGNTIY
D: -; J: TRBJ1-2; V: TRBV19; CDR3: ASSIDPRATLHGYT
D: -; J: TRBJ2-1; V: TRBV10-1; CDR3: ASSLSGLGRNEQF
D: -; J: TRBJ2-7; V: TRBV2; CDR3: ASSWDTLISYEQY
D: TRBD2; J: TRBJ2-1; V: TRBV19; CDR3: ASHSGMFDEQF
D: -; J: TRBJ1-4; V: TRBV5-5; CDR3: ASSSLRLTNEKLF